This T cell receptor beta chain was recovered during a study of graft-versus-host responses after intestinal transplantation. A note on this clone: Its antigen is unidentified.

V was trimmed by 4 bases and J by 4 bases, leaving 14 bases between them. The CDR3 is 14 residues long. Germline CDR1 and CDR2: MNHNS and SASEGT. Measured with immunoSEQ multiplex PCR; TCRdb has only the in-frame clones, and not every one. Among 130,000 or so clones listed, roughly 92% were seen once. The clonotype was recovered from a human donor who received an intestinal transplant. V is TRBV6-1 and J is TRBJ2-7; D not resolved. The material sequenced was unstimulated CD4+ T cells sorted from spleen or lymph node cells, taken before intestinal transplant. CDR3 residues: CASSGRLLGYEQYF. The DNA of the CDR3 is TGTGCCAGCAGTGGGCGCCTTCTGGGGTACGAGCAGTACTTC.